This T cell receptor beta chain originates from a study of blood T cell repertoires in COVID-19. Study context: Acute-phase and convalescent COVID-19 samples originated in the United States, Italy and Spain. T cells, B-cell-depleted T cells, or PBMCs provided the cDNA or gDNA that served as material.

V lost 1 base, J lost 0 bases, and 15 bases stayed unmatched. This CDR3 is built from 20 residues. The germline gives CDR1 LGHNA, CDR2 YNFKEQ. Repertoires were generated with immunoSEQ multiplex PCR, while TCRdb's copy carries only in-frame clones and drops some. The sample lists some 190,000 clones; more than 80% were seen once. Enrolled during active infection, Seattle patients were then followed longitudinally. The sequenced material came from peripheral blood. The sequence came from a woman in her thirties or forties with COVID-19, enrolled during active disease. The chain links TRBV4-2 to TRBJ2-1; 7 bases are a match to TRBD2. This CDR3 reads CASSQGPRMGLADSYNEQFF. Here the CDR3 DNA reads TGTGCCAGCAGCCAAGGTCCAAGAATGGGGCTAGCGGACTCCTACAATGAGCAGTTCTTC.